This TCR beta chain was identified in a study of preoperative IRX-2 immunotherapy in early breast cancer. Sequencing used immunoSEQ multiplex PCR; TCRdb keeps in-frame clones, though not all of them. The sample includes 3,300 or so clones, approximately 69% of them seen just once. Germline CDR1 reads MDHEN; CDR2 reads SYDVKM. CDR3 length: 14 residues. V was cut by 7 bases and J by 7 bases, with 14 bases left in between. Indicated treatment: preoperative locoregional IRX-2 cytokine immunotherapy. Patients received preoperative, locoregional IRX-2 cytokine immunotherapy in a phase Ib study. Sequences were derived from tumor tissue, sampled before IRX-2 immunotherapy. The chain has TRBV28 and TRBJ1-6, with D possibly matching TRBD1 (6 bases). The clonotype originates from a human donor with breast cancer. The CDR3 coding sequence is TGTGCCAGCAACATCCCCAGGGGAAATTCACCCCTCCACTTT. It specifies CASNIPRGNSPLHF. Variable domain in full (rest from reference TRBV28 and TRBJ1-6): DVKVTQSSRYLVKRTGEKVFLECVQDMDHENMFWYRQDPGLGLRLIYFSYDVKMKEKGDIPEGYSVSREKKERFSLILESASTNQTSMYLCASNIPRGNSPLHFGNGTRLTVT.